This T cell receptor (beta chain) was identified in a study of shared clonotypes between healthy human individuals. In the original analysis: As immunoSEQ supplied junction-only sequences (without quality scores), filtering differed. Here immunoSEQ multiplex PCR was the method, and the copy in TCRdb shows in-frame clones only, minus some. V and J calls and clone size are those listed in that table; D and trimming were worked out from the DNA. The sample consists of more than 150,000 clones, 90% to 95% of them appearing once. Findings and limits, study-wide: The generation probabilities recorded for non-shared clonotypes fell below those of clonotypes shared by all four donors.

Of note for this clone: Its specificity is not known.

Sequenced sample: naive CD4+ T cells sorted from blood. This sample's subset: CD45RA+ positively selected. This sequence was found in a woman in her twenties or thirties in good health.

The CDR3 region has the DNA TGCGCCAGCAGCTTGGGGGGCAGTTTGGAGAATGAAAAACTGTTTTTT. It yields the protein CASSLGGSLENEKLFF. The chain links TRBV5-1 to TRBJ1-4, with D possibly matching TRBD1 (5 bases). CDR3 size: 16 residues. V dropped 0 bases and J dropped 5 bases, with 14 bases sitting between them. Germline-derived CDR1 and CDR2 are SGHRS and YFSETQ.